The 2 T cell receptor beta chains below all came from one sample that was sequenced in a study of quantifying T cell responses using KT2 cells. Study-wide background: TCR alpha and beta constant-region primers primed reverse transcription of RNA.

The cDNA 3' end received a ligated oligonucleotide with a UMI. First-round PCR used around 4 cycles and beta primers RC1.1 and RC1.2 covering TRBC1 and TRBC2. TCRdb independently ran MiXCR on the UMI-ligation and nested PCR reads; one entry per CDR3 protein. The sample carries about 30,000 distinct CDR3 sequences, more than 7% recorded once. Sequencing used PBMCs spiked with cells of the T cell clone KT2. The receptors were gathered from a human donor.

Many counts were recorded for this clonotype. The V gene is TRBV7-9, the J gene TRBJ2-1, with TRBD1 matching 11 bases. V lost 3 bases to trimming and J lost 2 bases; unmatched junction nucleotides: 0. The germline V gene encodes CDR1 SEHNR and CDR2 FQNEAQ (reference sequence). CDR3 length: 15 residues. In DNA, the CDR3 is TGTGCCAGCAGCTTGGGACAGGGGGCCTACAATGAGCAGTTCTTC. Translating it yields CASSLGQGAYNEQFF.

This clonotype was detected only a few times. V is TRBV6-5 and J is TRBJ2-7; D possibly corresponds to TRBD2 (5 bases). Germline values: CDR1 MNHEY, CDR2 SVGAGI. This CDR3 spans 16 amino acids. The V and J ends lost 0 bases and 6 bases respectively, with 18 bases between them. The CDR3 loop is CASSYSIEAYRGEQYF. The DNA for the CDR3 is TGTGCCAGCAGTTACTCGATTGAGGCCTACCGGGGCGAGCAGTACTTC.